The TCR beta chain under discussion was sequenced for a study of T cells in Graves' hyperthyroidism and ophthalmopathy. Findings of the study overall: Most expanded thyroid clonotypes above 0.001 also appeared in blood. Before onset, by a median of approximately 6.2 months, the model predicted ophthalmopathy. A 13 V-J model separated ophthalmopathy from stable hyperthyroidism.

Germline-derived CDR1 and CDR2 are SGHRS and YFSETQ. The CDR3 extends over 17 amino acids. With 8 bases removed from V and 0 bases from J, the gap between germline ends came to 20 bases. TCR beta CDR3 sequences were amplified from RNA transcripts. During a first-round RT-PCR of the TCR CDR3, the HTBI primer set was used. Each CDR3 protein gets one entry after TCRdb re-called the multiplex PCR reads with MiXCR. The table includes about 500,000 distinct CDR3 sequences, 46% detected once. This clonotype was detected ten times or more. Antigen specificity is unknown. The chain uses TRBV5-1 and TRBJ2-2; TRBD2 is a possible D gene (5 bases). Sequenced sample: peripheral blood or thyroid tissue (not recorded which). The receptor's source is an adult woman with Graves' disease, either hyperthyroidism or ophthalmopathy (not recorded which). Here the CDR3 DNA reads TGCGCCAGTGCGCCGGATCCGGGGATCGCGAACACCGGGGAGCTGTTTTTT. This codes for CASAPDPGIANTGELFF.